This T cell receptor beta chain came from a study of OX40 agonist ivuxolimab in advanced cancers. Across the whole study: Eligibility rules accepted prior anti-PD-1, anti-PD-L1 or anti-CTLA-4 therapy, and 30% to 40% had some. Whole-study results and caveats: Some nonresponders likewise displayed low normalized T-cell clonal expansion.

On this clone: What it binds is not known.

V lost 3 bases, J lost 2 bases, and 5 bases stayed unmatched. The CDR3 length is 16 residues. Germline V gives CDR1 KGHSH, CDR2 LQKENI. Generated by immunoSEQ multiplex PCR, the TCRdb table keeps only in-frame clones and is missing some. The sample has 60,000 to 70,000 clones, about 90% seen once. This sequence was found in an adult with an advanced solid tumor such as melanoma, head and neck, liver or kidney cancer. The source was CD4+ or CD8+ T cells sorted from blood, collected in a trial of the OX40 agonist ivuxolimab. The chain recombines TRBV18 with TRBJ2-7, with 12 bases fitting TRBD1. CDR3 bases: TGTGCCAGCTCACCCCTGGGACAGGGGGCGGCCTACGAGCAGTACTTC. Encoded protein: CASSPLGQGAAYEQYF.